What follows describes a single T cell receptor (beta chain). The sample belongs to a study of CDR3 diversity in severe acne. TCRdb called the PCR reads again in MiXCR, with one record for every CDR3 protein. The table has roughly 100,000 distinct CDR3 sequences, around 53% seen once. The clonotype comes from a male donor with acne. Sample: blood.

Written as DNA, the CDR3 is TGTGCCATCAGTGAGTCCCATCCCCCCAGGGGAAACTATGGCTACACCTTC. This gives the protein CAISESHPPRGNYGYTF. The rearrangement joins TRBV10-3 to TRBJ1-2; perhaps TRBD1 as D (6 bases). Trimming took off 0 bases at V and 2 bases at J, with 16 bases between the two ends. The CDR3 runs 17 residues. CDR1 ENHRY and CDR2 SYGVKD come from the germline V gene.